These T cell receptor beta chains were read from a single sample in a study of T cell responses to AZD1222 COVID-19 vaccine. The data were produced by immunoSEQ multiplex PCR, yet TCRdb's version contains in-frame clones alone and is incomplete. The sample records 130,000 or so clones, over 75% being singletons. This material consisted of peripheral blood, taken 28 days after the second dose of the MenACWY control vaccine. All receptors derive from an adult who received the MenACWY meningococcal vaccine as a control. The CDR3 runs from the conserved cysteine through the conserved F or W. Each record gives: clone size, V gene, J gene, D gene, CDR3 DNA, CDR3 protein. D genes are given only for firm matches. Rows may omit the clone size; those that give it use once, few, many or a size class.

size: -; V: TRBV19; J: TRBJ2-3; D: TRBD2; DNA: TGTGCCAGTAGTATCTCCGGGGGGTTGACAGATACGCAGTATTTT; CDR3: CASSISGGLTDTQYF
size: -; V: TRBV18; J: TRBJ2-2; D: TRBD2; DNA: TGTGCCAGCTCACCAGGACTAGCGGGAGGTACCGGGGAGCTGTTTTTT; CDR3: CASSPGLAGGTGELFF
size: -; V: TRBV28; J: TRBJ1-5; D: TRBD1; DNA: TGTGCCAGCAGGCCAAACAGGGGGCTGAGCAATCAGCCCCAGCATTTT; CDR3: CASRPNRGLSNQPQHF
size: -; V: TRBV5-4; J: TRBJ2-6; D: TRBD2; DNA: TGTGCCAGCAGCTCCGGGGGGACTGGGGCCAACGTCCTGACTTTC; CDR3: CASSSGGTGANVLTF
size: -; V: TRBV3-1/TRBV3-2; J: TRBJ1-6; D: -; DNA: TGTGCCAGCAGCCAACAGAGGGACCCCCTCCACTTT; CDR3: CASSQQRDPLHF
size: -; V: TRBV19; J: TRBJ2-3; D: TRBD2; DNA: TGTGCCAGTAGACCACTAGCGGGAGGCACAGATACGCAGTATTTT; CDR3: CASRPLAGGTDTQYF
size: -; V: TRBV5-4; J: TRBJ2-1; D: TRBD2; DNA: TGTGCCAGCAGCTTGGGGACTAGCGCCTACAATGAGCAGTTCTTC; CDR3: CASSLGTSAYNEQFF
size: -; V: TRBV6-1; J: TRBJ2-3; D: TRBD2; DNA: TGTGCCAGCAGTGAATTCGGGGTAGCGGGAAACACAGATACGCAGTATTTT; CDR3: CASSEFGVAGNTDTQYF
size: -; V: TRBV2; J: TRBJ2-1; D: -; DNA: TGTGCCAGCGGGGTAGGACTCGGATACAATGAGCAGTTCTTC; CDR3: CASGVGLGYNEQFF
size: once; V: TRBV7-2; J: TRBJ2-7; D: TRBD1; DNA: TGTGCCAGCAGCTTATCAGGGGGCCGAACTAACGAGCAGTACTTC; CDR3: CASSLSGGRTNEQYF
size: -; V: TRBV2; J: TRBJ2-1; D: TRBD1; DNA: TGTGCCAGCAGGGGACAGGGGGTCTCCAATGAGCAGTTCTTC; CDR3: CASRGQGVSNEQFF
size: -; V: TRBV29-1; J: TRBJ2-7; D: -; DNA: TGCAGCGGTTCGATAGGGCCAGGATACGAGCAGTACTTC; CDR3: CSGSIGPGYEQYF
size: -; V: TRBV24-1; J: TRBJ2-5; D: -; DNA: TGTGCCACCATATTGGAAGGAGTGGAGGCTTGGTGCGTAGGGCCCCAAGAGACCCAGTACTTC; CDR3: CATILEGVEAWCVGPQETQYF
size: -; V: TRBV6-2/TRBV6-3; J: TRBJ1-5; D: -; DNA: TGTGCCAGCAGCCCTGGGAGGGCAGCCCGCAATCAGCCCCAGCATTTT; CDR3: CASSPGRAARNQPQHF
size: -; V: TRBV28; J: TRBJ1-1; D: -; DNA: TGTGCCAGCAGAGTCACAGGGAAGAACACTGAAGCTTTCTTT; CDR3: CASRVTGKNTEAFF
size: -; V: TRBV7-9; J: TRBJ2-5; D: TRBD1; DNA: TGTGCCAGCAGCGTAAGGACAGGCCAAGAGACCCAGTACTTC; CDR3: CASSVRTGQETQYF
size: -; V: TRBV6-5; J: TRBJ1-3; D: -; DNA: TGTGCCAGCAGTTACTCTCGAGGGGAAGGAAACACCATATATTTT; CDR3: CASSYSRGEGNTIYF
size: -; V: TRBV9; J: TRBJ2-1; D: TRBD2; DNA: TGTGCCAGCAGCGTAGATCTAGCGGGAGTTTACAATGAGCAGTTCTTC; CDR3: CASSVDLAGVYNEQFF
size: -; V: TRBV28; J: TRBJ1-5; D: -; DNA: TGTGCCAGCAGTAGGCAGGGTGTGATTCAGCCCCAGCATTTT; CDR3: CASSRQGVIQPQHF
size: -; V: TRBV9; J: TRBJ2-1; D: -; DNA: TGTGCCAGCAGCGTAGCCCTATACAATGAGCAGTTCTTC; CDR3: CASSVALYNEQFF
size: -; V: TRBV7-9; J: TRBJ2-1; D: TRBD2; DNA: TGTGCCAGCAGCTTATACGGCGGGGAGGGGATGAACAATGAGCAGTTCTTC; CDR3: CASSLYGGEGMNNEQFF
size: -; V: TRBV10-1; J: TRBJ1-1; D: -; DNA: TGCGCCAGCAGTGAGTCCAGGGTCACTGAAGCTTTCTTT; CDR3: CASSESRVTEAFF
size: once; V: TRBV10-3; J: TRBJ1-5; D: TRBD1; DNA: TGTGCCATCAGTGAGAGACCGGGGACAGATAGCAATCAGCCCCAGCATTTT; CDR3: CAISERPGTDSNQPQHF
size: -; V: TRBV5-1; J: TRBJ2-7; D: TRBD1; DNA: TGCGCCAGCAGACCAACCGGGACAGGGTCGAACGAGCAGTACTTC; CDR3: CASRPTGTGSNEQYF
size: -; V: TRBV7-2; J: TRBJ2-3; D: TRBD2; DNA: TGTGCCAGCAGCGGACTAGCCGCAGATACGCAGTATTTT; CDR3: CASSGLAADTQYF
size: -; V: TRBV19; J: TRBJ2-1; D: -; DNA: TGTGCCAGTACGGAGCGGAGCTCCTACAATGAGCAGTTCTTC; CDR3: CASTERSSYNEQFF
size: -; V: TRBV5-6; J: TRBJ2-1; D: TRBD1; DNA: TGTGCCAGCAGCCCTGACAGGGGGCTCCACAATGAGCAGTTCTTC; CDR3: CASSPDRGLHNEQFF
size: -; V: TRBV27; J: TRBJ1-4; D: TRBD1; DNA: TGTGCCAGCAGTACCCGACAGGGGTTGGATGAAAAACTGTTTTTT; CDR3: CASSTRQGLDEKLFF
size: once; V: TRBV5-5; J: TRBJ2-6; D: -; DNA: TGTGCCAGCAGCTTGGATACTGGGGCCAACGTCCTGACTTTC; CDR3: CASSLDTGANVLTF
size: once; V: TRBV6-5; J: TRBJ2-1; D: TRBD1; DNA: TGTGCCAGCAGTTTCGACAGGGGAGGATACAATGAGCAGTTCTTC; CDR3: CASSFDRGGYNEQFF
size: -; V: TRBV30; J: TRBJ2-1; D: TRBD2; DNA: TGTGCCTGGAGTGGGGGACTAGCGGAATACAATGAGCAGTTCTTC; CDR3: CAWSGGLAEYNEQFF
size: -; V: TRBV5-5; J: TRBJ2-1; D: TRBD1; DNA: TGTGCCAGCAGCTTGGCCCGGGACAGGGACTACAATGAGCAGTTCTTC; CDR3: CASSLARDRDYNEQFF
size: -; V: TRBV14; J: TRBJ2-1; D: -; DNA: TGTGCCAGCAGCCAATTGACAGCCTACAATGAGCAGTTCTTC; CDR3: CASSQLTAYNEQFF
size: -; V: TRBV7-3; J: TRBJ2-7; D: -; DNA: TGTGCCAGCAGCCCCACGCCGGGTGGGGTTTTGCCCTACGAGCAGTACTTC; CDR3: CASSPTPGGVLPYEQYF
size: -; V: TRBV19; J: TRBJ2-1; D: TRBD2; DNA: TGTGCCAGTAGTATCCAGGGGCCAGTCTCAGTCGGACTAGCGGCATACAATGAGCAGTTCTTC; CDR3: CASSIQGPVSVGLAAYNEQFF
size: -; V: TRBV6-2/TRBV6-3; J: TRBJ2-1; D: TRBD2; DNA: TGTGCCAGCAGTTCCGACGTCCAACTAGCGCACTCCTACAATGAGCAGTTCTTC; CDR3: CASSSDVQLAHSYNEQFF
size: -; V: TRBV9; J: TRBJ2-3; D: TRBD2; DNA: TGTGCCACAGCATCCGGGACTAGCGGCACAGATACGCAGTATTTT; CDR3: CATASGTSGTDTQYF
size: -; V: TRBV19; J: TRBJ2-3; D: -; DNA: TGTGCCAGTAGTATCCCTTCGGCCATTAGCACAGATACGCAGTATTTT; CDR3: CASSIPSAISTDTQYF
size: -; V: TRBV6-2/TRBV6-3; J: TRBJ1-2; D: -; DNA: TGTGCCAGCAGCATACAACACGGCTATGGCTACACCTTC; CDR3: CASSIQHGYGYTF
size: few; V: TRBV18; J: TRBJ2-7; D: -; DNA: TGTGCCAGCTCACCGAGGGACCAATACTCCTACGAGCAGTACTTC; CDR3: CASSPRDQYSYEQYF
size: -; V: TRBV7-9; J: TRBJ2-3; D: -; DNA: TGTGCCAGCAGCTTGGCTAGCAGCACAGATACGCAGTATTTT; CDR3: CASSLASSTDTQYF
size: -; V: TRBV25-1; J: TRBJ2-7; D: -; DNA: TGTGCCAGCAGTGACCCACCAGGGCACGAGCAGTACTTC; CDR3: CASSDPPGHEQYF